The 26 T cell receptor beta chains reported below all come from one sample, sequenced in a study of CD4 and CD8 cells across lung adenocarcinoma regions. TCRdb called the PCR reads again in MiXCR, with one record for every CDR3 protein. The table shows some 19,000 distinct CDR3 sequences, with about 54% occurring only once. The sample was CD8+ T cells from the center of a lung tumor. Receptors originate from a female donor with lung adenocarcinoma. The CD4 and CD8 labels of this study may be unreliable.

This chain links TRBV6-1 with TRBJ2-3, with D perhaps matching TRBD2 (6 bases). From germline, CDR1 is MNHNS and CDR2 SASEGT. CDR3 length equals 14 residues. Trimming took off 6 bases at V and 5 bases at J, with 15 bases between the two ends. CDR3 nucleotides: TGTGCCAGCAGATCCGGACTGGGGGGAGATACGCAGTATTTT. Translating gives CASRSGLGGDTQYF.

The CDR3 DNA follows: TGTGCCAGCAGTCCAAGACTAGCGGGAGAACCGGTGACCAAAAACATTCAGTACTTC. This gives the protein CASSPRLAGEPVTKNIQYF. The rearrangement joins TRBV27 to TRBJ2-4, with 12 bases lining up with TRBD2. The germline V gene has CDR1 MNHEY and CDR2 SMNVEV (reference sequence). The V gene end was trimmed by 5 bases and the J gene end by 2 bases; junction bases not matched to a gene: 13. The CDR3 has 19 residues.

The chain has TRBV12-3 or TRBV12-4 and TRBJ1-2, with a weak D call TRBD1 (5 bases). This CDR3 comprises 13 residues. V dropped 6 bases and J dropped 7 bases, with 15 bases sitting between them. CDR3 region: CASRTGTMGGYTF. In nucleotides, the CDR3 is TGTGCCAGCAGAACCGGGACTATGGGTGGCTACACCTTC.

The chain links TRBV12-3 or TRBV12-4 to TRBJ2-5; no clear D. The ends were cut back, 5 bases at V and 5 bases at J, with 12 bases in the middle. This CDR3 is 13 amino acids long. As DNA, the CDR3 is TGTGCCAGCAGTCTATCCCCCCGGGAGACCCAGTACTTC. Amino acids: CASSLSPRETQYF.

In its sample, this clonotype was seen a few times. The chain employs TRBV27 and TRBJ2-5; the match to TRBD1 covers 8 bases. The J call may be faulty, since TRBJ2-7 better matches the DNA end. The CDR3 is 23 amino acids. Germline V gives CDR1 MNHEY, CDR2 SMNVEV (reference sequence). The CDR3 reads CASSLRGFGSAGGRITRSYEQYF. In DNA form, the CDR3 reads TGTGCCAGCAGTTTAAGGGGGTTTGGGTCCGCAGGGGGCCGGATAACGCGCAGCTACGAGCAGTACTTC.

The chain combines TRBV6-1 with TRBJ2-1; TRBD1 is a possible D gene (7 bases). The J call is uncertain, as TRBJ2-5 better fits the DNA end. CDR3 length equals 15 residues. Germline values: CDR1 MNHNS, CDR2 SASEGT. The CDR3 DNA reads TGTGCCAGGGGGCCAGGGGGGCGTGACCAAGACATCCAGTACTTC. Translated, it gives CARGPGGRDQDIQYF.

This clonotype has a handful of counts. The gene calls are TRBV7-2 and TRBJ2-2; 9 bases map to TRBD2. CDR1 and CDR2 (germline): SGHTA, FQGNSA. V was pared by 6 bases and J by 0 bases, with 2 bases of the junction left unmatched. The CDR3 has 15 residues. CDR3 in amino acids: CASRGLASNTGELFF. The CDR3 DNA is TGTGCCAGCAGAGGACTAGCGTCGAACACCGGGGAGCTGTTTTTT.

With respect to this clonotype: A read error may account for a junction end that differs from germline. The chain uses TRBV10-2 and TRBJ2-4; 8 nucleotides align to TRBD2. The length of the CDR3 is 15 residues. Germline-derived CDR1 and CDR2 are WSHSY and SAAADI. This CDR3 reads CASVSGGFAKNTQYF. The CDR3 region has the DNA TGCGCCAGCGTGTCGGGGGGGTTCGCCAAAAATACGCAGTATTTC.

Ten or more counts support this clonotype. V and J are TRBV27 and TRBJ2-5, with 13 positions matching TRBD2. The J call may not be correct, given that the DNA end is closer to TRBJ2-7. The CDR3 totals 20 residues. Per the germline V gene, CDR1 is MNHEY and CDR2 is SMNVEV (reference sequence). CDR3 residues: CASSLWFQATSGRAGYEQYF. DNA of the CDR3: TGTGCCAGCAGTTTATGGTTCCAGGCTACTAGCGGGAGGGCCGGCTACGAGCAGTACTTC.

Comments on this clonotype: Mismatch with germline at one junction end may stem from a read error. The chain joins TRBV12-3 or TRBV12-4 to TRBJ2-3, with unresolved D. There are 14 residues in the CDR3. This CDR3 is CASTAPLSADTQYF. In DNA form, the CDR3 reads TGTGCCAGCACGGCGCCCTTAAGCGCAGATACGCAGTATTTC.

The V call is TRBV27, the J call TRBJ2-5; D might be TRBD1 or TRBD2, each matching 6 bases. The V end was cut by 6 bases, the J end by 0 bases, with 17 bases between. This CDR3 is built from 16 residues. Germline CDR1 and CDR2: MNHEY and SMNVEV (reference sequence). This CDR3 is CASREQGGRDQETQYF. The CDR3 DNA is TGTGCCAGCAGGGAACAAGGGGGGCGCGACCAAGAGACCCAGTACTTC.

Of note for this clonotype: A junction end diverges from the germline sequence, so it may reflect a read error. The chain employs TRBV27 and TRBJ2-3; a weak D match, TRBD1 (5 bases). The germline V gene has CDR1 MNHEY and CDR2 SMNVEV (reference sequence). The CDR3 sequence is 13 residues long. This chain's CDR3 is CARGLWATNTQYF. DNA of the CDR3: TGTGCCAGGGGGCTGTGGGCCACAAATACGCAGTATTTC.

This clonotype was picked up many times. The chain recombines TRBV10-3 with TRBJ2-5; D is uncertain. The CDR3 spans 15 residues. The V end lost 2 bases, the J end lost 1 base, and 11 bases lay between the germline ends. Germline V gene sequence: CDR1 ENHRY, CDR2 SYGVKD. The CDR3 is CAISERAAGQETQYF. As DNA, the CDR3 is TGTGCCATCAGTGAGAGGGCGGCAGGCCAAGAGACCCAGTACTTC.

The chain joins TRBV6-1 to TRBJ2-3; 13 nucleotides agree with TRBD2. The ends lost 7 bases at V and 6 bases at J; junction bases unmatched: 1. Germline V lookup: CDR1 MNHNS, CDR2 SASEGT. The CDR3 is 13 residues long. CDR3 in amino acids: CASKTSGRDTQYF. The CDR3 DNA is TGTGCCAGCAAGACTAGCGGGAGGGATACGCAGTATTTT.

V gene TRBV30 combines with J gene TRBJ2-5; 8 nucleotides line up with TRBD1. The J call is uncertain, as TRBJ2-7 better fits the DNA end. Germline assignment: CDR1 GTSNPN and CDR2 SVGIG (reference sequence). This CDR3 is built from 16 residues. CDR3 region: CAWSVPRTGLNYEQYF. CDR3 bases: TGTGCCTGGAGTGTACCCCGGACAGGGCTCAACTACGAGCAGTACTTC.

This sequence joins TRBV6-5 and TRBJ1-2; possible D gene TRBD1, 5 bases. V was shortened by 0 bases and J by 7 bases, with 15 bases between the two germline ends. The V gene's germline CDR1 is MNHEY and CDR2 SVGAGI. The CDR3 is made up of 15 amino acids. The CDR3 bases are TGTGCCAGCAGTTACTCGACCGGGACGGTTAGTGGCTACACCTTC. Amino acid sequence: CASSYSTGTVSGYTF.

V is TRBV27 and J is TRBJ2-5; 8 bases fit TRBD1. The germline V gene encodes CDR1 MNHEY and CDR2 SMNVEV (reference sequence). CDR3 length: 14 residues. With V trimmed by 5 bases and J by 2 bases, 4 bases remained unmatched. This CDR3 reads CASSTRQGQETQYF. The CDR3 coding sequence is TGTGCCAGCAGTACCAGACAGGGGCAAGAGACCCAGTACTTC.

Comment on this clonotype: A read error may account for a junction end that differs from germline. The chain combines TRBV6-1 with TRBJ2-3; 7 bases align to TRBD1. There are 15 residues in the CDR3. Germline V gives CDR1 MNHNS, CDR2 SASEGT. The CDR3 spells CGRALGGLHPDTQYF. The DNA of the CDR3 is TGTGGCAGGGCCCTAGGGGGCCTTCACCCAGATACGCAGTATTTC.

The chain recombines TRBV6-1 with TRBJ1-2; TRBD1 might be the D (5 bases). From germline, CDR1 is MNHNS and CDR2 SASEGT. The CDR3 is 14 residues long. Trimming stripped 1 base from V and 4 bases from J, with 10 bases between. CDR3 nucleotide sequence: TGTGCCAGCAGTGAAGGGGGACGGACCTATGGCTACACCTTC. Its protein is CASSEGGRTYGYTF.

This clonotype is labeled as medium-sized. J is TRBJ2-3 and V is TRBV7-2, with 11 positions matching TRBD1. CDR1 and CDR2 from the germline V gene are SGHTA and FQGNSA. This CDR3 region has 14 residues. V gave up 3 bases and J gave up 6 bases; unmatched junction bases: 2. This chain's CDR3 is CASSFWDRGDTQYF. The CDR3 coding sequence is TGTGCCAGCAGCTTCTGGGACAGGGGGGATACGCAGTATTTT.

This chain connects TRBV5-4 to TRBJ1-2; 9 bases line up with TRBD1. The CDR3 sequence is 15 residues long. V was pared by 5 bases and J by 3 bases, with 8 bases of the junction left unmatched. Germline-derived CDR1 and CDR2 are SGHNT and YYREEE (reference sequence). CDR3 DNA sequence: TGTGCCAGCAGACCCGTTACAGGGGGCGACTATGGCTACACCTTC. Translating gives CASRPVTGGDYGYTF.

As concerns this clonotype: Relative to the germline gene, one junction end is altered; a read error may explain this. V is TRBV10-1 and J is TRBJ2-3; perhaps D is TRBD1 or TRBD2 (5 bases each). The CDR3 sequence is 13 residues long. In germline, CDR1 is WNHNN, CDR2 SYGVQD (reference sequence). CDR3 nucleotides: TGCGCCACGGGGCGGGTTGCCAAAGATACGCAGTATTTC. Translating it yields CATGRVAKDTQYF.

This clonotype was seen more than once but under ten times. This chain connects TRBV20-1 to TRBJ2-3, with 8 bases identical to TRBD2. The better agreement between TRBJ2-7 and the DNA end casts doubt on the J call. Germline assignment: CDR1 DFQATT and CDR2 SNEGSKA (reference sequence). The CDR3 spans 13 residues. The CDR3 bases are TGCAGTGCTCCCGGGACTAGAAACCGCGAGCAGTACTTC. It is translated as CSAPGTRNREQYF.

This clonotype is labeled large. V and J are TRBV27 and TRBJ2-1; 8 bases fit TRBD1. Germline CDR1 and CDR2: MNHEY and SMNVEV (reference sequence). This CDR3 region has 15 residues. V shed 3 bases, J shed 5 bases, and the junction held 6 bases outside the gene matches. This chain's CDR3 is CASSFQGQENNEQFF. Written as DNA, the CDR3 is TGTGCCAGCAGTTTCCAGGGACAGGAAAACAATGAGCAGTTCTTC.

The chain joins TRBV27 to TRBJ2-4; D may be TRBD1 or TRBD2 (5 bases each). This CDR3 contains 15 residues. Trimming removed 6 bases at V and 13 bases at J, with 25 bases between. Germline CDR1 is MNHEY and CDR2 is SMNVEV (reference sequence). The CDR3, as DNA: TGTGCCAGCAGGCCGGGGCTGGGAGTCACAGATACGCAGTACTTC. This codes for CASRPGLGVTDTQYF.

As regards this clonotype: Its ends do not fully match the called genes, so a read error is possible. This chain links TRBV10-1 with TRBJ2-2, with D uncertain. The CDR3 sequence is 16 residues long. Germline V gene lookup returns CDR1 WNHNN and CDR2 SYGVQD (reference sequence). CDR3 sequence reads: CASSESKAANTETLYF. CDR3 nucleotide sequence: TGCGCCAGCAGTGAGTCGAAGGCAGCGAACACAGAGACGCTGTATTTT.